This is a list of T cell receptor beta chains from one sample in a study of cytomegalovirus exposure and HLA in healthy donors. Some clones are missing from TCRdb's copy, which holds only in-frame ones; the method was immunoSEQ multiplex PCR. The sample shows 200,000 or so clones, 70% to 85% of them seen only once. Sequencing was done on a sample of PBMCs. These receptors all come from a boy between 2 and 15 years old in good health and CMV-seronegative. The CDR3 runs from the conserved cysteine through the conserved F or W. Clone size, where shown, is once, few, many, or a class for clones that have expanded.

J | V | size | CDR3
TRBJ2-3 | TRBV11-2 | - | CASSLGSVAGYTQYF
TRBJ2-2 | TRBV5-1 | - | CASSSGGPLLNTGELFF
TRBJ1-4 | TRBV7-2 | - | CASSPRTGRNEKLFF
TRBJ1-5 | TRBV4-2 | - | CASSPNRDQPQHF
TRBJ2-3 | TRBV10-3 | - | CAISEDSVTQYF
TRBJ2-3 | TRBV7-2 | - | CASRAGGEDTQYF
TRBJ1-1 | TRBV4-1 | - | CASSRPGEAFF
TRBJ2-7 | TRBV5-6 | once | CASSLSNEQYF
TRBJ2-7 | TRBV4-2 | - | CASSQEGSPYEQYF
TRBJ1-1 | TRBV11-3 | once | CASSLRRGTEAFF
TRBJ2-1 | TRBV19 | - | CASSIDLAGRDEQFF
TRBJ1-5 | TRBV11-2 | - | CASSLAGTGNQPQHF
TRBJ1-2 | TRBV30 | - | CAWTPPVGYTF
TRBJ2-1 | TRBV5-4 | - | CASSTSAGASSYNEQFF
TRBJ2-1 | TRBV11-2 | - | CASSTRLAGAAGNEQFF
- | TRBV7-9 | - | CASSYLGRQEELYEQYF
TRBJ1-2 | TRBV27 | - | CASSSGGRNYGYTF
TRBJ1-1 | TRBV4-2 | - | CASRHVGGKGTEAFF
TRBJ1-2 | TRBV2 | once | CASRPAFQGNYGYTF
TRBJ1-2 | TRBV5-4 | - | CASTHPRDRDKVGTF
TRBJ1-6 | TRBV7-6 | once | CASSLVASGTVNSPLHF
TRBJ2-6 | TRBV18 | once | CASSPRVGGSGANVLTF
TRBJ2-3 | TRBV5-4 | - | CASSLAPPGTRSRAQYF